These 24 T cell receptor beta chains share one sample of origin, sequenced in a study of T cell repertoires in cytomegalovirus infection. No antigen has been assigned to these receptors. TCRdb re-derived calls from the reads in MiXCR, one entry per CDR3 protein. The sample has about 920,000 distinct CDR3 sequences; 30% to 40% are singletons. Sequenced here: cultured CD8+ T cells from PBMCs, sampled from culture after CMV antigen stimulation. The receptor set was obtained from a human donor in good health (CMV status not recorded). Some clones in this sample may be carry-over from other donors' samples.

Ten or more counts support this clonotype. The V and J genes are TRBV6-5 and TRBJ2-1, with 9 bases that match TRBD1. The CDR3 totals 15 residues. V gave up 4 bases and J gave up 3 bases; unmatched junction bases: 4. Germline CDR1 MNHEY, CDR2 SVGAGI. This chain's CDR3 is CASSSGQGDYNEQFF. The CDR3 region has the DNA TGTGCCAGCAGTTCGGGACAGGGTGACTACAATGAGCAGTTCTTC.

This clonotype came up a few times. DNA for the CDR3: TGTGCCAGCAGCCCCAAAGCGGGGGGGGCGGGTGAGCAGTTCTTC. Translating it yields CASSPKAGGAGEQFF. This chain links TRBV7-8 with TRBJ2-1, with TRBD2 matching over 10 bases. Losses at the gene ends were 5 bases for V and 9 bases for J; bases not matched to a gene: 10. CDR1 is SGHVS, CDR2 FQNEAQ, per germline. This CDR3 is built from 15 residues. Variable domain in full (rest from reference TRBV7-8 and TRBJ2-1): GAGVSQSPRYKVAKRGQDVALRCDPISGHVSLFWYQQALGQGPEFLTYFQNEAQLDKSGLPSDRFFAERPEGSVSTLKIQRTQQEDSAVYLCASSPKAGGAGEQFFGPGTRLTVL.

The sample holds many counts of this clonotype. The chain links TRBV7-8 to TRBJ2-7, with unresolved D. This CDR3 region has 11 residues. Germline-derived CDR1 and CDR2 are SGHVS and FQNEAQ. V was cut by 11 bases and J by 3 bases, with 11 bases left in between. The CDR3 reads CASGEGYEQYF. DNA for the CDR3: TGTGCCTCCGGTGAAGGCTACGAGCAGTACTTC. Drawing the rest from reference TRBV7-8 and TRBJ2-7, the complete variable domain is GAGVSQSPRYKVAKRGQDVALRCDPISGHVSLFWYQQALGQGPEFLTYFQNEAQLDKSGLPSDRFFAERPEGSVSTLKIQRTQQEDSAVYLCASGEGYEQYFGPGTRLTVT.

This chain joins TRBV2 and TRBJ2-1; D perhaps matches TRBD2 (6 bases). Germline CDR1 SNHLY, CDR2 FYNNEI. The CDR3 is made up of 15 amino acids. The ends were cut back, 6 bases at V and 8 bases at J, with 20 bases in the middle. The DNA for the CDR3 is TGTGCCAGCAGCCTCGGGGGAGCAGGAGTTTATGAGCAGTTCTTC. This codes for CASSLGGAGVYEQFF.

This clonotype was picked up a small number of times. The CDR3 loop reads CASSLSAYKGTNEKLFF. CDR3 DNA: TGTGCCAGCAGTTTATCGGCTTATAAGGGAACTAATGAAAAACTGTTTTTT. The chain combines TRBV27 with TRBJ1-4; D is uncertain. This CDR3 spans 17 amino acids. V lost 0 bases and J lost 1, with 12 bases in between. CDR1 is MNHEY and CDR2 is SMNVEV in the germline V gene (reference sequence).

The DNA of the CDR3 is TGTGCCATCAGTGAGTTCCCCTCCTACTCCTACAATGAGCAGTTCTTC. It yields the protein CAISEFPSYSYNEQFF. J is TRBJ2-1 and V is TRBV10-3, with D uncertain. CDR3 size: 16 residues. V gave up 1 base and J gave up 0 bases, with 10 bases separating them. Germline V gene data show CDR1 as ENHRY and CDR2 as SYGVKD.

Many counts were recorded for this clonotype. V gene TRBV7-2 combines with J gene TRBJ2-7, with D uncertain. Trimming stripped 5 bases from V and 0 bases from J, with 5 bases between. The CDR3 sequence is 12 residues long. Germline CDR1 reads SGHTA; CDR2 reads FQGNSA. CDR3 sequence (DNA): TGTGCCAGCAGCCCTCCCTCCTACGAGCAGTACTTC. Its translation is CASSPPSYEQYF.

A note on this clonotype: A read error may produce the germline difference seen at one junction end. This chain joins TRBV20-1 and TRBJ2-3; 9 bases match TRBD2. There are 16 residues in the CDR3. The germline gives CDR1 DFQATT, CDR2 SNEGSKA (reference sequence). The CDR3 protein is CSAGDQQRGATDTQYF. As DNA, the CDR3 is TGCAGTGCTGGAGATCAACAGCGGGGGGCCACAGATACGCAGTATTTT.

This clonotype has only a few counts. The chain is built from TRBV7-8 and TRBJ2-7; D might be TRBD2 (6 bases). The CDR3 is 14 residues long. Germline V gene sequence: CDR1 SGHVS, CDR2 FQNEAQ. The V gene lost 4 bases and the J gene lost 7 bases, with 17 bases spanning the gap. CDR3 residues: CASSSLDYTQEQYF. Here the CDR3 DNA reads TGTGCCAGCAGCTCCCTGGACTACACTCAAGAGCAGTACTTC.

This rearrangement joins TRBV10-3 to TRBJ2-7; 9 nucleotides line up with TRBD1. CDR1 and CDR2 (germline): ENHRY, SYGVKD. Losses at the gene ends were 3 bases for V and 4 bases for J; bases not matched to a gene: 10. The CDR3 loop spans 16 amino acids. The CDR3 loop reads CAISERLDRGNYEQYF. The DNA for the CDR3 is TGTGCCATCAGTGAAAGGTTGGACAGGGGAAATTACGAGCAGTACTTC.

The chain recombines TRBV27 with TRBJ2-7, with a weak D call TRBD1 (5 bases). Deletions cut 4 bases from V and 3 bases from J, with 16 bases between. The length of the CDR3 is 15 residues. Germline CDR1 and CDR2: MNHEY and SMNVEV (reference sequence). The CDR3 bases are TGTGCCAGCAGTTCTCGCAGGGCAGCCCACTACGAGCAGTACGTC. It yields the protein CASSSRRAAHYEQYV.

About this clonotype itself: One end of the junction is discordant with germline, which a read error may explain. DNA of the CDR3: TGTGCCAGTACTATATGGACAGGGCTGAACACTGAAGCTTTCTTT. Translated, it gives CASTIWTGLNTEAFF. The J gene is TRBJ1-1, the V gene TRBV19; 8 bases are shared with TRBD1. There are 15 residues in the CDR3. From germline, CDR1 is LNHDA and CDR2 SQIVND (reference sequence). Complete variable domain (other parts from reference TRBV19 and TRBJ1-1): DGGITQSPKYLFRKEGQNVTLSCEQNLNHDAMYWYRQDPGQGLRLIYYSQIVNDFQKGDIAEGYSVSREKKESFPLTVTSAQKNPTAFYLCASTIWTGLNTEAFFGQGTRLTVV.

This sequence joins TRBV7-6 and TRBJ2-2, with D uncertain. The germline V gene encodes CDR1 SGHVS and CDR2 FNYEAQ. V was cut by 11 bases and J by 1 base, with 14 bases left in between. The CDR3 is made up of 14 amino acids. The CDR3 DNA reads TGTGCCCCTCAGGAGCAGCAGAACACCGGGGAGCTGTTTTTT. This translates into CAPQEQQNTGELFF.

The V and J genes are TRBV9 and TRBJ2-1, with 10 bases aligning to TRBD2. The germline gives CDR1 SGDLS, CDR2 YYNGEE. With V trimmed by 0 bases and J by 7 bases, 13 bases remained unmatched. CDR3 length: 18 residues. This CDR3 is CASSVGGSSGGAWNEQFF. CDR3 sequence (DNA): TGTGCCAGCAGCGTAGGAGGGTCCAGCGGGGGGGCGTGGAATGAGCAGTTCTTC.

Of note for this clonotype: An end of the junction differs from the germline gene, which may be a read error. The chain uses TRBV10-3 and TRBJ2-3; 8 bases line up with TRBD1. The CDR3 sequence is 17 residues long. Germline lookup yields CDR1 ENHRY and CDR2 SYGVKD. The CDR3 DNA reads as TGTGCCATCAGTGAGTCGATCCAGGGGGCATGGACAGATCCGCAGTATTTT. It codes for CAISESIQGAWTDPQYF.

Only a few counts were recorded for this clonotype. V and J are TRBV6-6 and TRBJ1-5, with a tentative D call TRBD1 (6 bases). CDR3 length: 16 amino acids. Trimming took off 4 bases at V and 0 bases at J, with 13 bases between the two ends. The germline CDR1 and CDR2 sequences are MNHNY and SVGAGI (reference sequence). CDR3 bases: TGTGCCAGCAGTTTGACAGGAGAAGCTAGCAATCAGCCCCAGCATTTT. The encoded protein is CASSLTGEASNQPQHF.

This chain connects TRBV12-3 or TRBV12-4 to TRBJ1-3; D is undetermined. V lost 6 bases and J lost 0, with 12 bases in between. The CDR3 is 15 amino acids. CDR3 residues: CASSLFASSGNTIYF. The CDR3 bases are TGTGCCAGCAGCTTGTTCGCCTCCTCTGGAAACACCATATATTTT.

This clonotype was detected ten times or more. The gene calls are TRBV7-2 and TRBJ2-1; the D is unclear. V lost 4 bases, J lost 1 base, and 17 bases lay in between. The CDR3 covers 17 residues. Per germline, CDR1 SGHTA and CDR2 FQGNSA. The chain's CDR3 is CASSSTWAQRSYNEQFF. CDR3 nucleotides: TGTGCCAGCAGCTCCACTTGGGCCCAAAGATCCTACAATGAGCAGTTCTTC.

V and J are TRBV3-1 and TRBJ2-1; tentatively, D is TRBD2 (6 bases). Between the trimmed V and J ends, which lost 1 base and 3 bases, there was a span of 13 bases. In germline, CDR1 is LGHDT, CDR2 YNNKEL (reference sequence). The CDR3 extends over 16 amino acids. This chain's CDR3 is CASSQGGTDYYNEQFF. The DNA for the CDR3 is TGTGCCAGCAGCCAAGGGGGAACGGACTACTACAATGAGCAGTTCTTC.

The chain is built from TRBV11-1 and TRBJ2-1; D remains unclear. The CDR3 is 13 amino acids. V lost 5 bases and J 8 bases, leaving 13 bases between the germline ends. Germline assignment: CDR1 SGHAT and CDR2 FQDESV (reference sequence). As DNA, the CDR3 is TGTGCCAGCAGCACCGGCCACATCGATGAGCAGTTCTTC. This codes for CASSTGHIDEQFF.

The chain employs TRBV19 and TRBJ1-6, with TRBD1 identical over 7 bases. Germline loops: CDR1 LNHDA, CDR2 SQIVND (reference sequence). The CDR3 has 18 amino acids. J lost 0 bases, V lost 5 bases, and 10 bases had no gene match. The CDR3 sequence is CASSARQGIGSYNSPLHF. The DNA of the CDR3 is TGTGCCAGTAGTGCGCGACAGGGTATCGGCTCCTATAATTCACCCCTCCACTTT.

At least ten counts were recorded for this clonotype. The CDR3 region is CASSFYTDTVRCEQYV. The DNA of the CDR3 is TGTGCCAGCAGCTTTTACACGGACACCGTACGGTGCGAGCAGTACGTC. The rearrangement joins TRBV7-4 to TRBJ2-7; possibly TRBD1 for D (5 bases). Germline CDR1 is SGHVT and CDR2 is SQSDAQ. This CDR3 comprises 16 residues. The V end lost 3 bases, the J end lost 6 bases, and 21 bases lay between the germline ends.

This clonotype was picked up a small number of times. The chain employs TRBV12-5 and TRBJ2-5; possibly TRBD2 for D (6 bases). CDR3 length equals 14 residues. Germline CDR1 and CDR2: LGHNT and FRNRAP. The V gene lost 6 bases and the J gene lost 7 bases, with 18 bases spanning the gap. The CDR3 spells CASGVKRLEGTQYF. The CDR3 DNA reads as TGTGCTAGTGGCGTGAAGAGGTTGGAGGGGACCCAGTACTTC.

This chain links TRBV7-9 with TRBJ2-7; a possible D gene is TRBD1 (6 bases). Trimming shortened V by 5 bases and J by 6 bases, and 11 bases separated the two germline ends. From germline, CDR1 is SEHNR and CDR2 FQNEAQ (reference sequence). The CDR3 is 12 amino acids. CDR3 region: CASSRDTGEQYF. For the CDR3, the DNA is TGTGCCAGCAGCCGGGACACGGGCGAGCAGTACTTC.